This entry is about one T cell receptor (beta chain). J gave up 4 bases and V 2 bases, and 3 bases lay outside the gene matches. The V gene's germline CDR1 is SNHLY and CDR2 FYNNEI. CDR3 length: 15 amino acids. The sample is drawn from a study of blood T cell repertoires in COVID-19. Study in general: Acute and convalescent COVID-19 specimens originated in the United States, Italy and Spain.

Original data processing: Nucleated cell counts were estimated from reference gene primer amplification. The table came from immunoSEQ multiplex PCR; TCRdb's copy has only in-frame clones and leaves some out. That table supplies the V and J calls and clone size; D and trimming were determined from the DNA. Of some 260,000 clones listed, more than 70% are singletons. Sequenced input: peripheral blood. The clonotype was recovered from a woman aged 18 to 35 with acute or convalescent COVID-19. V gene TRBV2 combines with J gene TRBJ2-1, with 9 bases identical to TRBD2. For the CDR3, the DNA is TGTGCCAGCAGTGAACGAGGACTAGCGTACAATGAGCAGTTCTTC. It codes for CASSERGLAYNEQFF.